This T cell receptor beta chain was retrieved from a study of CD8+ T cells in alopecia areata. Following RNA extraction, reverse transcription yielded cDNA that acted as the sequencing template. TCRdb's table, derived via immunoSEQ multiplex PCR, lists solely in-frame clones and lacks some. The data show around 200,000 clones, with roughly 50% seen just once and roughly 12% held by the top ten. The treatment here: oral pan-JAK inhibitor, 5-10 mg twice daily. The germline V and J ends were trimmed by 5 bases and 4 bases, with 8 bases remaining between them. The CDR3 is 12 amino acids. CDR1 and CDR2 (germline): SGHDT, YYEEEE.

The rearrangement links TRBV5-6 to TRBJ2-3; no definite D call. This sequence was found in a human donor with alopecia areata. This sample comprised CD8+ T cells sorted from blood, obtained at week 24, from a patient treated with tofacitinib. CDR3 sequence reads: CASSLSADTQYF. In DNA, the CDR3 is TGTGCCAGCAGTCTGAGTGCAGATACGCAGTATTTT.